Presented here are 32 T cell receptor beta chains from one specimen sequenced in a study of regulatory and conventional T cells in RAG deficiency. The sorted conventional CD4+ T cells were CD25-low and CD127-high, with genomic DNA sequenced. The method was immunoSEQ multiplex PCR; TCRdb's version includes in-frame clones alone and lacks a portion of them. Of approximately 30,000 clones in the sample, 90% to 96% were seen once. These data were likewise used in another study, on regulatory T cells. From that report: The PCR used 52 TRBV and 13 TRBJ primers.

Sequencing was performed on CD25- CD4+ T cells sorted from blood. Every receptor here comes from a human donor in good health.

The chain has TRBV5-5 and TRBJ2-5; D is unresolved. The V end was cut by 0 bases, the J end by 5 bases, with 11 bases between. Germline CDR1 SGHKS, CDR2 YYEKEE (reference sequence). The CDR3 contains 14 residues. This CDR3 is CASSLGFYGETQYF. The CDR3 bases are TGTGCCAGCAGCTTGGGTTTTTACGGGGAGACCCAGTACTTC.

This chain uses TRBV18 with TRBJ1-2; TRBD1 agrees at 9 bases. Per germline, CDR1 KGHSH and CDR2 LQKENI. V trimming: 2 bases; J trimming: 3 bases; junction bases outside the gene matches: 7. This CDR3 is built from 16 residues. CDR3 in DNA: TGTGCCAGCTCACCAATTGTGACAGGGGGGGACTATGGCTACACCTTC. It encodes CASSPIVTGGDYGYTF.

The table lists this clone with a count of one. The chain has TRBV11-3 and TRBJ2-1, with 10 bases aligning to TRBD2. CDR1 and CDR2 from the germline V gene are SGHNT and YENEEA. J was trimmed by 4 bases and V by 5 bases; bases with no gene match: 11. This CDR3 is built from 17 residues. CDR3 sequence reads: CASSPGNSGGPYNEQFF. The CDR3 coding sequence is TGTGCCAGCAGCCCCGGGAATAGCGGGGGGCCTTACAATGAGCAGTTCTTC.

This clone showed up just once. The chain recombines TRBV30 with TRBJ2-7; D possibly corresponds to TRBD1 (6 bases). Per the germline V gene, CDR1 is GTSNPN and CDR2 is SVGIG (reference sequence). Trimming left V 5 bases short and J 2 bases short, with 13 bases between. This CDR3 has 13 residues. The CDR3 DNA sequence: TGTGCCTGGGACATGGGACAAGCCTACGAGCAGTACTTC. This gives the protein CAWDMGQAYEQYF.

This sequence joins TRBV2 and TRBJ2-5; TRBD2 might be the D (7 bases). Trimming shortened V by 6 bases and J by 5 bases, and 13 bases separated the two germline ends. The CDR3 has 13 residues. Germline CDR1 and CDR2: SNHLY and FYNNEI. This CDR3 is CASRGEGGETQYF. The CDR3 bases are TGTGCCAGCAGGGGGGAGGGGGGCGAGACCCAGTACTTC.

In this sample, this clone turned up once. The chain carries TRBV5-5 and TRBJ2-3; 7 bases map to TRBD1. The ends lost 0 bases at V and 6 bases at J; junction bases unmatched: 4. CDR1 is SGHKS and CDR2 is YYEKEE in the germline V gene (reference sequence). The CDR3 is 14 amino acids. The CDR3 DNA reads TGTGCCAGCAGCTTGGGACAGGGAGCCGATACGCAGTATTTT. As protein: CASSLGQGADTQYF.

The V gene is TRBV27, the J gene TRBJ1-1, with D possibly being TRBD1 (5 bases). CDR3 length: 15 residues. V lost 4 bases and J lost 0, with 12 bases in between. Germline-derived CDR1 and CDR2 are MNHEY and SMNVEV (reference sequence). CDR3 in DNA: TGTGCCAGCAGTTACGTACCAGGGATGAACACTGAAGCTTTCTTT. It is translated as CASSYVPGMNTEAFF.

The CDR3 coding sequence is TGTGCCTGGAGTGGGGTAGCGGGGACCACCTACAATGAGCAGTTCTTC. Protein: CAWSGVAGTTYNEQFF. The V gene is TRBV30, the J gene TRBJ2-1, with 8 bases aligning to TRBD2. J gave up 2 bases and V 1 base, and 7 bases lay outside the gene matches. The CDR3 covers 16 residues. CDR1 and CDR2 from the germline V gene are GTSNPN and SVGIG (reference sequence).

The gene calls are TRBV6-1 and TRBJ2-1, with TRBD1 matching over 7 bases. Germline CDR1 is MNHNS and CDR2 is SASEGT. The CDR3 covers 15 residues. V lost 6 bases and J lost 5; bases outside the gene matches: 10. CDR3 in amino acids: CASRRVPDRHNEQFF. The CDR3 DNA reads TGTGCCAGCAGGCGCGTCCCGGACAGGCACAATGAGCAGTTCTTC.

This clone was observed once. V usage is TRBV5-1 and J usage is TRBJ1-2, with a weak D call TRBD1 (5 bases). Trimming stripped 0 bases from V and 8 bases from J, with 14 bases between. Germline CDR1 SGHRS, CDR2 YFSETQ. The CDR3 contains 14 residues. CDR3 in DNA: TGCGCCAGCAGCTTGGCCCCGGGGGAAGGAGGCTACACCTTC. Protein sequence: CASSLAPGEGGYTF. The full variable domain, its missing parts supplied by reference TRBV5-1 and TRBJ1-2, is KAGVTQTPRYLIKTRGQQVTLSCSPISGHRSVSWYQQTPGQGLQFLFEYFSETQRNKGNFPGRFSGRQFSNSRSEMNVSTLELGDSALYLCASSLAPGEGGYTFGSGTRLTVV.

V is TRBV30 and J is TRBJ2-1; the match to TRBD2 covers 11 bases. V was pared by 4 bases and J by 7 bases, with 3 bases of the junction left unmatched. CDR1 is GTSNPN and CDR2 is SVGIG in the germline V gene (reference sequence). The CDR3 consists of 13 residues. In nucleotides, the CDR3 is TGTGCCTGGATAGCGGGGGGGACAAATGAGCAGTTCTTC. Its translation: CAWIAGGTNEQFF.

The chain links TRBV5-5 to TRBJ2-3; TRBD1 is a possible D gene (6 bases). The CDR3 has 16 residues. Germline assignment: CDR1 SGHKS and CDR2 YYEKEE (reference sequence). The V gene lost 3 bases and the J gene lost 4 bases, with 18 bases spanning the gap. Here the CDR3 DNA reads TGTGCCAGCAGCTCGCCCCAGGGGCGAGCGGCAGATACGCAGTATTTT. Amino acid sequence: CASSSPQGRAADTQYF.

The V call is TRBV18, the J call TRBJ1-6; 11 bases fit TRBD1. Germline V CDR1 and CDR2: KGHSH, LQKENI. The CDR3 is 16 amino acids. The V gene end was trimmed by 6 bases and the J gene end by 9 bases; junction bases not matched to a gene: 10. The DNA for the CDR3 is TGTGCCAGCTCCGAAGATTCCGGGACAGGGGGTTCACCCCTCCACTTT. The encoded protein is CASSEDSGTGGSPLHF. Looking up the rest from reference TRBV18 and TRBJ1-6 gives the full variable domain: NAGVMQNPRHLVRRRGQEARLRCSPMKGHSHVYWYRQLPEEGLKFMVYLQKENIIDESGMPKERFSAEFPKEGPSILRIQQVVRGDSAAYFCASSEDSGTGGSPLHFGNGTRLTVT.

This sequence joins TRBV11-2 and TRBJ1-1; D is uncertain. Between the trimmed V and J ends, which lost 5 bases and 3 bases, there was a span of 16 bases. The germline V gene has CDR1 SGHAT and CDR2 FQNNGV. The CDR3 loop spans 15 amino acids. Here the CDR3 reads CASSGSTSGYTEAFF. The DNA for the CDR3 is TGTGCCAGCAGCGGAAGTACTTCAGGATACACTGAAGCTTTCTTT.

This clone was detected a few times. The chain links TRBV6-5 to TRBJ1-4, with TRBD1 as a possible D gene (6 bases). Germline V gives CDR1 MNHEY, CDR2 SVGAGI. The CDR3 totals 12 residues. Trimming took off 6 bases at V and 14 bases at J, with 16 bases between the two ends. The CDR3 sequence is CASRSQGIGLFF. DNA for the CDR3: TGTGCCAGCAGGAGCCAGGGGATTGGGCTGTTTTTT.

The chain links TRBV6-1 to TRBJ2-3, with 9 bases matching TRBD1. Trimming took 2 bases from V and 3 from J; bases not matched to a gene: 6. Looked up from germline, CDR1 is MNHNS and CDR2 is SASEGT. The CDR3 runs 16 residues. The CDR3 protein is CASSEPGQGLTDTQYF. The CDR3 bases are TGTGCCAGCAGTGAACCGGGACAGGGCTTGACAGATACGCAGTATTTT.

The V and J genes are TRBV27 and TRBJ2-6; maybe TRBD2 (6 bases). The CDR3 consists of 17 residues. The V end was cut by 4 bases, the J end by 0 bases, with 13 bases between. From germline, CDR1 is MNHEY and CDR2 SMNVEV (reference sequence). The CDR3 sequence is CASSWGLGSSGANVLTF. The CDR3 nucleotides read TGTGCCAGCAGTTGGGGACTGGGAAGCTCTGGGGCCAACGTCCTGACTTTC.

The chain recombines TRBV7-2 with TRBJ2-1; tentative D call: TRBD1 (5 bases). CDR3 length: 14 amino acids. The V gene lost 2 bases and the J gene lost 9 bases, with 14 bases spanning the gap. Germline V lookup: CDR1 SGHTA, CDR2 FQGNSA. Written as DNA, the CDR3 is TGTGCCAGCAGCTTAACGGCCAGGGCAGGTGAGCAGTTCTTC. This gives the protein CASSLTARAGEQFF.

This chain joins TRBV30 and TRBJ2-7, with 8 bases lining up with TRBD2. The CDR3 extends over 13 amino acids. The V and J ends lost 4 bases and 5 bases, in that order; junction bases with no gene match: 7. CDR1 and CDR2 (germline): GTSNPN, SVGIG (reference sequence). DNA of the CDR3: TGTGCCTGGACGAGCGGGAGTTGGGACGAGCAGTACTTC. Amino acid sequence: CAWTSGSWDEQYF.

In regard to this clone: The germline gene is not matched at one end of the junction; a read error may be the cause. The chain couples TRBV7-7 to TRBJ2-1, with TRBD2 matching 10 bases. CDR1 and CDR2 from the germline V gene are SSHAT and FNYEAQ (reference sequence). The CDR3 extends over 18 amino acids. CDR3 in amino acids: CASSLSHAERGGNNEQFF. DNA for the CDR3: TGTGCTAGCAGCTTAAGTCATGCCGAGCGGGGGGGAAACAATGAGCAGTTCTTC.

This clone was seen just once. As DNA, the CDR3 is TGCGCCAGCAGCCGAATTACAAGCCAGGGGCGGGGGGCCAACGTCCTGACTTTC. This encodes CASSRITSQGRGANVLTF. The chain couples TRBV4-1 to TRBJ2-6; D is perhaps TRBD1 (6 bases). The CDR3 runs to 18 residues. The V gene's germline CDR1 is MGHRA and CDR2 YSYEKL. Deletions cut 4 bases from V and 4 bases from J, with 20 bases between.

This clone is a singleton in its sample. The chain links TRBV6-5 to TRBJ1-2; D possibly corresponds to TRBD1 (6 bases). Trimming cost V 7 bases and J 4 bases, with 16 bases left between them. CDR1 is MNHEY, CDR2 SVGAGI, per germline. The CDR3 spans 14 residues. The CDR3 region is CASNKQGTTYGYTF. The CDR3 coding sequence is TGTGCCAGCAATAAACAGGGCACGACCTATGGCTACACCTTC.

V is TRBV18 and J is TRBJ2-5, with D possibly matching TRBD2 (6 bases). Trimming removed 0 bases at V and 5 bases at J, with 7 bases between. Germline CDR1 KGHSH, CDR2 LQKENI. This CDR3 contains 13 residues. CDR3 nucleotide sequence: TGTGCCAGCTCACCACCAGGAGGGGAGACCCAGTACTTC. This gives the protein CASSPPGGETQYF.

This chain joins TRBV7-2 and TRBJ1-1; perhaps TRBD1 as D (5 bases). The ends were cut back, 9 bases at V and 1 base at J, with 12 bases in the middle. This CDR3 contains 13 residues. CDR1 SGHTA and CDR2 FQGNSA come from the germline V gene. The CDR3 sequence: CASRWQGNTEAFF. The CDR3 DNA sequence: TGTGCCAGTCGGTGGCAGGGGAACACTGAAGCTTTCTTT.

The rearrangement joins TRBV5-1 to TRBJ1-2; 7 bases map to TRBD1. This CDR3 spans 15 amino acids. The junction had 3 bases not matched to a gene; V was cut back by 1 base and J by 0 bases. Looked up from germline, CDR1 is SGHRS and CDR2 is YFSETQ. Here the CDR3 DNA reads TGCGCCAGCAGCTTGAAGGGGGCAACTAACTATGGCTACACCTTC. Residues: CASSLKGATNYGYTF. Full variable domain (remainder filled in from reference TRBV5-1 and TRBJ1-2): KAGVTQTPRYLIKTRGQQVTLSCSPISGHRSVSWYQQTPGQGLQFLFEYFSETQRNKGNFPGRFSGRQFSNSRSEMNVSTLELGDSALYLCASSLKGATNYGYTFGSGTRLTVV.

The chain recombines TRBV5-6 with TRBJ2-5; 9 nucleotides align to TRBD2. CDR3 length equals 16 residues. The V gene's germline CDR1 is SGHDT and CDR2 YYEEEE. With V trimmed by 0 bases and J by 1 base, 4 bases remained unmatched. The chain's CDR3 is CASSLGPAGGQETQYF. CDR3 coding DNA: TGTGCCAGCAGCTTGGGGCCAGCGGGGGGCCAAGAGACCCAGTACTTC.

V usage is TRBV19 and J usage is TRBJ1-2, with 7 nucleotides matching TRBD1. CDR1 is LNHDA, CDR2 SQIVND, per germline (reference sequence). CDR3 size: 16 residues. The junction had 12 bases not matched to a gene; V was cut back by 3 bases and J by 5 bases. The CDR3 sequence is CASSITRDSYPYGYTF. The DNA for the CDR3 is TGTGCCAGTAGTATCACGAGGGACAGCTACCCTTATGGCTACACCTTC.

This chain links TRBV5-5 with TRBJ1-2, with a tentative D call TRBD1 (5 bases). Germline V gene sequence: CDR1 SGHKS, CDR2 YYEKEE (reference sequence). The germline V and J ends were trimmed by 4 bases and 8 bases, with 15 bases remaining between them. The CDR3 runs 13 residues. As DNA, the CDR3 is TGTGCCAGCAGCGAAACCGTCAGGGTGGGCTACACCTTC. It codes for CASSETVRVGYTF.

This sequence joins TRBV2 and TRBJ1-5; TRBD1 might be the D (5 bases). V was cut by 4 bases and J by 4 bases, with 11 bases left in between. The CDR3 totals 14 residues. Germline V gene data show CDR1 as SNHLY and CDR2 as FYNNEI. The CDR3 loop is CASSVVGGNQPQHF. The CDR3 coding sequence is TGTGCCAGCAGTGTTGTCGGGGGGAATCAGCCCCAGCATTTT.

The chain links TRBV2 to TRBJ1-1; D is perhaps TRBD1 (6 bases). Germline V lookup: CDR1 SNHLY, CDR2 FYNNEI. The CDR3 sequence is 14 residues long. The V end was cut by 4 bases, the J end by 7 bases, with 16 bases between. CDR3 bases: TGTGCCAGCAGTGGTTGGACAGCTCGGGGTGAAGCTTTCTTT. Its translation is CASSGWTARGEAFF.

The chain has TRBV6-1 and TRBJ2-3, with 11 bases fitting TRBD2. V dropped 6 bases and J dropped 5; count of bases not matched to a gene: 1. In germline, CDR1 is MNHNS, CDR2 SASEGT. The CDR3 extends over 13 amino acids. The CDR3 DNA is TGTGCCAGCAGGACTAGCGGGAAAGATACGCAGTATTTT. It translates to CASRTSGKDTQYF.

The chain employs TRBV2 and TRBJ2-5, with D maybe TRBD2 (5 bases). The CDR3 extends over 12 amino acids. Trimming pared 4 bases from V and 7 bases from J, leaving 10 bases between. Germline V gene data show CDR1 as SNHLY and CDR2 as FYNNEI. The CDR3 DNA sequence: TGTGCCAGCAGTGGGCCCGCGGGGACCCAGTACTTC. Encoded protein: CASSGPAGTQYF.